A single sample is the source of the 22 T cell receptor beta chains below, sequenced in a study of T cells in Graves' hyperthyroidism and ophthalmopathy. From RNA transcripts, TCR beta CDR3 regions were amplified. The HTBI primer set served for first-round RT-PCR of the TCR CDR3. TCRdb re-derived calls from the multiplex PCR reads in MiXCR, one entry per CDR3 protein. The repertoire holds roughly 200,000 distinct CDR3 sequences, with about a sixth as singletons. The specimen sequenced was blood. These receptors all come from a man aged 40-50 years with Graves' hyperthyroidism.

This clonotype was recorded many times. V is TRBV30 and J is TRBJ1-2; 8 nucleotides agree with TRBD1. This CDR3 contains 15 residues. V shed 1 base and J 3 bases; nucleotides not matched to a gene: 7. The germline V gene has CDR1 GTSNPN and CDR2 SVGIG (reference sequence). For the CDR3, the DNA is TGTGCCTGGAGTGCCGGACAGGGAGTTGACTATGGCTACACCTTC. Its translation: CAWSAGQGVDYGYTF.

This clonotype was counted many times. The rearrangement joins TRBV7-8 to TRBJ2-7; the D gene is possibly TRBD1 (6 bases). The CDR3 is 14 amino acids. The germline gives CDR1 SGHVS, CDR2 FQNEAQ. Trimming removed 5 bases from V and 2 bases from J, with 13 bases in between. DNA of the CDR3: TGTGCCAGCAGCAGTTACAGGGATGCCTACGAGCAGTACTTC. Protein: CASSSYRDAYEQYF.

This clonotype showed up many times. The chain joins TRBV29-1 to TRBJ2-3; D possibly corresponds to TRBD2 (6 bases). Germline values: CDR1 SQVTM, CDR2 ANQGSEA. The CDR3 has 13 residues. Trimming shortened V by 3 bases and J by 6 bases, and 13 bases separated the two germline ends. In nucleotides, the CDR3 is TGCAGCGTTGAGCGGGGATTGAGCGATACGCAGTATTTT. Its translation is CSVERGLSDTQYF.

At least ten counts were recorded for this clonotype. This chain uses TRBV9 with TRBJ2-1; maybe TRBD2 (6 bases). The CDR3 spans 15 residues. Germline V CDR1 and CDR2: SGDLS, YYNGEE. Trimming took off 0 bases at V and 3 bases at J, with 10 bases between the two ends. In DNA form, the CDR3 reads TGTGCCAGCAGCGTAGGTGGAGGGGACTACAATGAGCAGTTCTTC. This encodes CASSVGGGDYNEQFF.

Remarks on this clonotype: A much larger clone sits a single nucleotide away, making a read error possible. The chain recombines TRBV11-2 with TRBJ1-1; D is ambiguous. Trimming stripped 0 bases from V and 3 bases from J, with 5 bases between. Germline values: CDR1 SGHAT, CDR2 FQNNGV. The length of the CDR3 is 13 residues. CDR3 in DNA: TGTGCCAGCAGCTTAGACAGGCACACTGAAGCTTTCTTT. It encodes CASSLDRHTEAFF.

For this clonotype: A much larger clone differs by one base, so this may be a read error. CDR3 loop: CAASRDGQGGYTF. CDR3 DNA sequence: TGTGCCGCCAGCAGAGATGGACAGGGTGGCTACACCTTC. This chain connects TRBV15 to TRBJ1-2; 8 bases fit TRBD1. The CDR3 loop spans 13 amino acids. From germline, CDR1 is LNHNV and CDR2 YYDKDF (reference sequence).

This clonotype was detected only a few times. The chain employs TRBV6-2 or TRBV6-3 and TRBJ1-5; the D gene is possibly TRBD1 (5 bases). The CDR3 extends over 14 amino acids. Trimming pared 10 bases from V and 2 bases from J, leaving 15 bases between. Germline assignment: CDR1 MNHEY and CDR2 SVGEGT. CDR3 nucleotide sequence: TGTGCCATCCGCGGGGGTGGGGGCAATCAGCCCCAGCATTTT. Translation gives CAIRGGGGNQPQHF.

This clonotype was detected many times. The chain is built from TRBV11-3 and TRBJ2-1; the D gene is possibly TRBD2 (7 bases). The CDR3 has 16 residues. V lost 1 base and J 0 bases, leaving 10 bases between the germline ends. CDR1 is SGHNT, CDR2 YENEEA, per germline. CDR3 region: CASSLGGGHSYNEQFF. CDR3 nucleotides: TGTGCCAGCAGCTTAGGGGGGGGACACTCCTACAATGAGCAGTTCTTC.

In this sample, this clonotype turned up many times. The rearrangement links TRBV7-9 to TRBJ1-2; D might be TRBD1 (6 bases). Germline values: CDR1 SEHNR, CDR2 FQNEAQ (reference sequence). There are 15 residues in the CDR3. V dropped 5 bases and J dropped 6 bases, with 19 bases sitting between them. DNA of the CDR3: TGTGCCAGCAGCCCGACCGGGACAATAGGCCATGGCTACACCTTC. Translated, it gives CASSPTGTIGHGYTF.

The table lists this clonotype with many counts. The V call is TRBV2, the J call TRBJ1-5; no definite D call. V lost 3 bases, J lost 6 bases, and 12 bases lay in between. Germline assignment: CDR1 SNHLY and CDR2 FYNNEI. The CDR3 contains 14 residues. This chain's CDR3 is CASSEVVVGQPQHF. DNA for the CDR3: TGTGCCAGCAGTGAGGTTGTCGTCGGTCAGCCCCAGCATTTT.

The chain combines TRBV9 with TRBJ1-6; no clear D. CDR1 is SGDLS, CDR2 YYNGEE, per germline. Between the trimmed V and J ends, which lost 6 bases and 8 bases, there was a span of 18 bases. CDR3 size: 15 residues. Here the CDR3 DNA reads TGTGCCAGCAAGGCGACAACGAACCCCGATTCACCCCTCCACTTT. It codes for CASKATTNPDSPLHF.

This clonotype appeared many times. The J gene is TRBJ2-1, the V gene TRBV20-1; weak D call: TRBD1 (5 bases). The CDR3 covers 15 residues. The V gene lost 2 bases and the J gene lost 8 bases, with 19 bases spanning the gap. Germline loops: CDR1 DFQATT, CDR2 SNEGSKA (reference sequence). The CDR3 DNA is TGCAGTGCTAGACCTCACAGACAGACGATCGATGAGCAGTTCTTC. Amino acids: CSARPHRQTIDEQFF.

The V call is TRBV6-1, the J call TRBJ2-7; D possibly uses TRBD1 or TRBD2 (5 bases each). Germline CDR1 and CDR2: MNHNS and SASEGT. V shed 5 bases and J shed 1 base, with 12 bases lying between them. This CDR3 has 14 residues. CDR3: CASSYGTASYEQYF. CDR3 DNA: TGTGCCAGCAGTTACGGGACCGCTTCCTACGAGCAGTACTTC.

This clonotype was picked up many times. V and J are TRBV20-1 and TRBJ2-3, with TRBD1 matching over 9 bases. The germline V gene encodes CDR1 DFQATT and CDR2 SNEGSKA (reference sequence). Trimming took 1 base from V and 0 from J; bases not matched to a gene: 5. This CDR3 contains 16 residues. CDR3 residues: CSARASTGGSTDTQYF. The CDR3 DNA reads TGCAGTGCTAGAGCCTCGACAGGGGGAAGCACAGATACGCAGTATTTT.

This clonotype appeared many times. The rearrangement uses TRBV12-3 or TRBV12-4 and TRBJ1-1; D may be TRBD1 (5 bases). Trimming removed 6 bases from V and 5 bases from J, with 13 bases in between. CDR3 length: 13 amino acids. The CDR3 nucleotides are TGTGCCAGCAGCCCTTGGGAGGGGACTGAAGCTTTCTTT. It encodes CASSPWEGTEAFF.

This clonotype was seen a handful of times. A read error may be the cause here, since a much bigger clone is one base away. The CDR3 carries no conserved terminal phenylalanine or tryptophan, so it likely arises from a read error. This chain links TRBV14 with TRBJ1-2; D is unresolved. The V gene's germline CDR1 is SGHDN and CDR2 FVKESK. This CDR3 spans 14 amino acids. Trimming shortened V by 4 bases and J by 5 bases, and 14 bases separated the two germline ends. The CDR3 sequence: CASSRYNDDYGYTL. In nucleotides, the CDR3 is TGTGCCAGCAGCCGGTATAACGACGATTATGGCTACACCCTC.

The genes are TRBV19 and TRBJ1-5; D remains unclear. Trimming stripped 5 bases from V and 11 bases from J, with 16 bases between. This CDR3 spans 13 amino acids. From germline, CDR1 is LNHDA and CDR2 SQIVND (reference sequence). This CDR3 is CASSFSPVETQHF. In DNA form, the CDR3 reads TGTGCCAGTAGTTTCAGCCCTGTTGAAACCCAGCATTTT.

V usage is TRBV9 and J usage is TRBJ1-6; TRBD1 aligns across 9 bases. CDR1 is SGDLS and CDR2 is YYNGEE in the germline V gene. The junction had 13 bases not matched to a gene; V was cut back by 4 bases and J by 8 bases. The length of the CDR3 is 17 residues. The CDR3 nucleotides read TGTGCCAGCAGCCCCAGTGGGACAGGGAGTAAGGATTCACCCCTCCACTTT. It yields the protein CASSPSGTGSKDSPLHF.

This clonotype was picked up many times. V usage is TRBV2 and J usage is TRBJ1-6, with D unclear. Germline V gene sequence: CDR1 SNHLY, CDR2 FYNNEI. V gave up 6 bases and J gave up 9 bases, with 15 bases separating them. CDR3 length: 14 amino acids. Here the CDR3 reads CASSPTREGSPLHF. The DNA of the CDR3 is TGTGCCAGCAGCCCGACAAGGGAGGGTTCACCCCTCCACTTT.

In its sample, this clonotype was seen many times. CDR3 sequence reads: CSARGTGVSSYTF. CDR3 nucleotide sequence: TGCAGTGCTAGGGGGACAGGGGTTAGCAGCTACACCTTC. V gene TRBV20-1 combines with J gene TRBJ1-2, with 10 positions matching TRBD1. The V and J ends lost 3 bases and 9 bases, in that order; junction bases with no gene match: 7. This CDR3 contains 13 residues. The germline gives CDR1 DFQATT, CDR2 SNEGSKA (reference sequence).

The table lists this clonotype with a few counts. The V and J genes are TRBV9 and TRBJ2-7; tentative D call: TRBD2 (5 bases). Germline CDR1 is SGDLS and CDR2 is YYNGEE. Trimming left V 4 bases short and J 6 bases short, with 14 bases between. There are 13 residues in the CDR3. The CDR3 DNA is TGTGCCAGCAGCAACACGAGGGTTGCCGAGCAGTACTTC. Its protein product is CASSNTRVAEQYF.

In its sample, this clonotype was seen many times. V gene TRBV5-4 combines with J gene TRBJ2-1; no definite D call. The V gene's germline CDR1 is SGHNT and CDR2 YYREEE (reference sequence). V was shortened by 0 bases and J by 4 bases, with 2 bases between the two germline ends. The CDR3 totals 12 residues. The CDR3 DNA reads TGTGCCAGCAGCTTGGATTACAATGAGCAGTTCTTC. It specifies CASSLDYNEQFF. The full variable domain, completed using reference TRBV5-4 and TRBJ2-1, is ETGVTQSPTHLIKTRGQQVTLRCSSQSGHNTVSWYQQALGQGPQFIFQYYREEENGRGNFPPRFSGLQFPNYSSELNVNALELDDSALYLCASSLDYNEQFFGPGTRLTVL.